This T cell receptor (beta chain) was profiled in a study of regulatory T cells in long-lasting Graves disease. The CDR3 consists of 17 residues. The V gene's germline CDR1 is MNHEY and CDR2 SVGEGT. The V gene end was trimmed by 2 bases and the J gene end by 2 bases; junction bases not matched to a gene: 11. Regarding the study as a whole: Newly diagnosed disease favored TRBV20-1 and TRBJ2-1 over persistent disease.

This sample's time point: newly diagnosed GD, antithyroid drugs for less than 3 months. Extracted PBMC RNA gave rise to the TCR library. Patients were from an endocrinology department in Xi'an, China. Staff took roughly 9.1 milliliters of peripheral blood and put it into EDTA tubes. Relying on iRepertoire HTBI primers and Arm-PCR of CDR3 regions, the team built TCR beta libraries. TCRdb called the multiplex PCR reads again in MiXCR, with one record for every CDR3 protein. The table has 400,000 to 550,000 distinct CDR3 sequences, about 15% seen once. In its sample, this clonotype was seen a few times. What it binds is not known. The sample also formed part of further work on T cells in Graves' hyperthyroidism and ophthalmopathy. As reported in that work: Stable Graves' hyperthyroidism meant no ophthalmopathy progression within 18 months.

The clonotype was recovered from a woman aged 25 to 39 with Graves disease. J is TRBJ2-7 and V is TRBV6-2 or TRBV6-3, with 8 bases fitting TRBD2. Sample: peripheral blood mononuclear cells (PBMCs), taken at new diagnosis, from a patient treated with antithyroid drugs. DNA for the CDR3: TGTGCCAGCAGTTACATTACTAGCGGAAGCTACGCCTACGAGCAGTACTTC. Translation gives CASSYITSGSYAYEQYF.